This T cell receptor (beta chain) is drawn from a study of control samples from healthy donors and cancer patients. Measured with immunoSEQ multiplex PCR; TCRdb has only the in-frame clones, and not every one. Of about 150,000 clones in the sample, 90% to 95% were seen once. Trimming shortened V by 6 bases and J by 2 bases, and 5 bases separated the two germline ends. CDR1 and CDR2 (germline): SGHVS, FNYEAQ. This CDR3 is 12 amino acids long. This clone has just a few counts. Material for sequencing was blood. The chain carries TRBV7-6 and TRBJ1-3, with D uncertain. This receptor was identified in a man aged 18 to 30 in good health. The CDR3 loop is CASSQPGNTIYF. The CDR3 nucleotides are TGTGCCAGCAGTCAGCCTGGAAACACCATATATTTT.